This TCR beta chain was identified in a study of blood T cell repertoires in COVID-19 (TCRdb year 2020). For the study in its entirety: Collaborator samples came from the United States, Italy and Spain and covered acute and convalescent phases of COVID-19. The prospective study material was composed of cDNA or gDNA derived from T cells, B-cell-depleted T cells, or PBMCs. The dataset comprised deeply sampled blood TCRbeta repertoires from subjects exposed to, actively infected with, or recovered from COVID-19. A freely available public database, intended as a resource for researchers studying the immune response to SARS-CoV-2, is where the repertoires were released. The samples were drawn from the first 160 participants of the ongoing ImmuneRACE study and from about 1,200 subjects provided by 6 global collaborators. Sample metadata almost always included a de-identified subject ID, COVID-19 status, age in years and sex. HLA class I and class II types, where available, came from metadata supplied by the sample provider rather than from assay-based typing.

The immunoSEQ Assay, a bias-controlled multiplex PCR, was used to amplify TCRbeta CDR3 regions from genomic DNA. Per the original workflow: The number of nucleated cells in each sample was estimated by amplification of reference gene primers within the assay. Sequence reads were collapsed and filtered to measure the absolute abundance of every unique TCRbeta CDR3 rearrangement. Productive Simpson clonality was computed per sample as the square root of Simpson's diversity index over productive rearrangements. The table was pulled from immuneACCESS by TCRdb, which kept in-frame rearrangements only. Such tables lose some clones; where checked, under half of the loss comes from unresolved V genes, and the rest has no known cause. V and J calls and clone size are as listed in that table; D and trimming were resolved from the DNA. Counted in this sample were roughly 380,000 clones; roughly nine tenths of them appeared once. The ten largest clonotypes hold under 3% of the sample.

The sample holds a few counts of this clone. Which antigen it targets is not known. Base quality data are lacking; no much larger clone is found one base away. Enrolling through a virtual design, the prospective study's participants ranged in age from about 18 to 89 years and lived across some 23 United States geographic areas. Cohort assignment in the prospective study relied on participant-reported clinical history from a screening survey and a study questionnaire. For ImmuneRACE Cohort 3, a participant was defined as recovered based on two consecutive negative NP/OP PCR tests, clearance by a healthcare professional, or resolution of symptoms. Mobile phlebotomists in the prospective study collected whole blood, serum and a nasopharyngeal or oropharyngeal swab from every participant. Additional blood draws and questionnaires over an approximately 2-month period could optionally be provided by prospective study participants. Before DNA extraction, prospective study blood samples were shipped either frozen or at room temperature.

The paper's findings and limits, for the study overall: Clinical and demographic metadata were provided uncurated, with the amount varying by source and participant.

As encoded in the germline V gene, CDR1 is MDHEN while CDR2 is SYDVKM. V and J are trimmed by 6 bases and 3 bases, and the gene matches miss 9 bases of the junction. The CDR3, cysteine through phenylalanine, is 15 amino acids long. The entry retains the CDR3 DNA only, 45 bases that are in frame from base 1. Rearrangement joined TRBV28 to TRBJ2-3; 7 bases in the junction line up with TRBD1. The sequenced sample consisted of PBMCs or T cells enriched from blood (not recorded which). This TCR was recovered from a woman younger than 45 who had recovered from COVID-19. The sequence in DNA is TGTGCCAGCAGCCAAATACAGGGGTGGACAGATACGCAGTATTTT. Its protein product is CASSQIQGWTDTQYF. Reference TRBV28 and TRBJ2-3 genes cover what lies past the CDR3, so the full variable domain is DVKVTQSSRYLVKRTGEKVFLECVQDMDHENMFWYRQDPGLGLRLIYFSYDVKMKEKGDIPEGYSVSREKKERFSLILESASTNQTSMYLCASSQIQGWTDTQYFGPGTRLTVL.